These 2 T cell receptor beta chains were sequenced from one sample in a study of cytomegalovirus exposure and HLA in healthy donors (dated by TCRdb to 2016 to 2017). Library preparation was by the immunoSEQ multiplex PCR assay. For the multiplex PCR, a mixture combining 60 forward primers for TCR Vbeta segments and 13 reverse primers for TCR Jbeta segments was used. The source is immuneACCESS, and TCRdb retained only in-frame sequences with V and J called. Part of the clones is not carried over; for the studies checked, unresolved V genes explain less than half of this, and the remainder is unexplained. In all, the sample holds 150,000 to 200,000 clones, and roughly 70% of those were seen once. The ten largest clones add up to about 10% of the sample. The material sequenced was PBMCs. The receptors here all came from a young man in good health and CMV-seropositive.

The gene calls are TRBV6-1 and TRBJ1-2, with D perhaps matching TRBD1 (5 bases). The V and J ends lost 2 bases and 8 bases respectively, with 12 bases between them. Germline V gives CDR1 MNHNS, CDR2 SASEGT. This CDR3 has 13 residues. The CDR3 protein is CASSESFGGGYTF. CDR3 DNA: TGTGCCAGCAGTGAATCTTTTGGGGGGGGCTACACCTTC.

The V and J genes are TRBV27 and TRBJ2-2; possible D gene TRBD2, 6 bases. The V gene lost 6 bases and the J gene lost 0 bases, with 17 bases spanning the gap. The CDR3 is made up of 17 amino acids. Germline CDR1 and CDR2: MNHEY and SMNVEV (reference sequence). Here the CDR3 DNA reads TGTGCCAGCAGCCTTGCCGGAGGGGCACCGAACACCGGGGAGCTGTTTTTT. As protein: CASSLAGGAPNTGELFF.